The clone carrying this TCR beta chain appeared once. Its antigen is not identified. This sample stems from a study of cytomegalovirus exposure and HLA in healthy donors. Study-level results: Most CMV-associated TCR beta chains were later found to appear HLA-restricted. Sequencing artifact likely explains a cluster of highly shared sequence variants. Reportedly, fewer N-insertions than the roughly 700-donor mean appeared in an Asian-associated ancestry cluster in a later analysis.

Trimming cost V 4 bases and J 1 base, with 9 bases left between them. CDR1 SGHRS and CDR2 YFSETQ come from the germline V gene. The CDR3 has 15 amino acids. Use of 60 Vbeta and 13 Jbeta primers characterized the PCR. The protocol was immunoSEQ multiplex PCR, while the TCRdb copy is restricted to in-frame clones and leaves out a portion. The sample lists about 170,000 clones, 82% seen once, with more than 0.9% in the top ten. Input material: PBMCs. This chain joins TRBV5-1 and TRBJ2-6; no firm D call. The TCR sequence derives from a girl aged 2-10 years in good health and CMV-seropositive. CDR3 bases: TGCGCCAGCAGCAAAGCCCTATCTGGGGCCAACGTCCTGACTTTC. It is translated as CASSKALSGANVLTF.